These 15 T cell receptor beta chains came from one sample sequenced in a study of T cells in Graves' hyperthyroidism and ophthalmopathy. TCR beta CDR3 regions were amplified from RNA transcripts. HTBI primers drove first-round RT-PCR of the TCR CDR3. TCRdb passed the multiplex PCR reads through MiXCR, listing each CDR3 protein once. The sample lists about 590,000 distinct CDR3 sequences; more than 15% were seen once. Specimen: blood. The receptors come from a woman aged 25 to 39 with Graves' hyperthyroidism.

About this clonotype: A read error may explain this, as a much larger clone is one base away. The chain uses TRBV20-1 and TRBJ2-7; 10 nucleotides agree with TRBD1. The end of the DNA aligns better with TRBJ2-1, so the J call may be wrong. CDR3 length: 14 residues. Germline loops: CDR1 DFQATT, CDR2 SNEGSKA (reference sequence). CDR3 sequence: CSARGQGGGYEQFF. CDR3 in DNA: TGCAGTGCTCGAGGACAGGGGGGGGGCTACGAGCAGTTCTTC.

The chain uses TRBV15 and TRBJ2-3; a possible D gene is TRBD2 (5 bases). The CDR3 has 14 amino acids. Germline V gene data show CDR1 as LNHNV and CDR2 as YYDKDF (reference sequence). Trimming shortened V by 3 bases and J by 2 bases, and 9 bases separated the two germline ends. The DNA for the CDR3 is TGTGCCACCAGCAGGGCCGGGAACACAGATACGCAGTATTTT. Residues: CATSRAGNTDTQYF.

This clonotype was counted only a few times. This chain links TRBV19 with TRBJ2-3; 9 bases match TRBD1. Losses at the gene ends were 11 bases for V and 3 bases for J; bases not matched to a gene: 12. The CDR3 totals 15 residues. Germline V gene lookup returns CDR1 LNHDA and CDR2 SQIVND (reference sequence). The CDR3 nucleotides are TGTGCCGCCAAGGAGGGGGACAGGGCGACAGATACGCAGTATTTT. Translation gives CAAKEGDRATDTQYF.

CDR3 bases: TGCAGTGCAAACTCGGGAGGGCTAGGCACAGATACGCAGTATTTT. This translates into CSANSGGLGTDTQYF. The rearrangement joins TRBV20-1 to TRBJ2-3; 8 bases align to TRBD2. Germline CDR1 and CDR2: DFQATT and SNEGSKA (reference sequence). J was trimmed by 1 base and V by 6 bases; bases with no gene match: 9. The CDR3 runs to 15 residues.

This clonotype was recorded many times. The CDR3 reads CASIRAGPVTDTQYF. CDR3 nucleotides: TGTGCCAGCATCAGAGCGGGCCCGGTCACAGATACGCAGTATTTT. The gene calls are TRBV6-2 or TRBV6-3 and TRBJ2-3, with TRBD2 as a possible D gene (6 bases). Per germline, CDR1 MNHEY and CDR2 SVGEGT. The CDR3 has 15 amino acids. The V end was cut by 7 bases, the J end by 2 bases, with 16 bases between.

This chain joins TRBV7-2 and TRBJ1-6; D may be TRBD1 (5 bases). The CDR3 has 16 amino acids. Germline CDR1 and CDR2: SGHTA and FQGNSA. Trimming stripped 5 bases from V and 7 bases from J, with 18 bases between. The DNA for the CDR3 is TGTGCCAGCAGCCAACGGACGGCAGGGAACAATTCACCCCTCCACTTT. It codes for CASSQRTAGNNSPLHF.

This clonotype was detected ten times or more. J is TRBJ2-2 and V is TRBV5-1; 12 bases match TRBD2. The germline V gene has CDR1 SGHRS and CDR2 YFSETQ. V was clipped by 3 bases and J by 1 base; unmatched bases: 13. This CDR3 is 20 amino acids long. CDR3 sequence reads: CASSSQPPELAGGNTGELFF. The DNA for the CDR3 is TGCGCCAGCAGCTCCCAACCCCCCGAACTAGCGGGAGGGAACACCGGGGAGCTGTTTTTT.

This clonotype showed up just a few times. The V call is TRBV20-1, the J call TRBJ1-4, with D possibly TRBD1 on 6 matching bases. Trimming took off 6 bases at V and 8 bases at J, with 16 bases between the two ends. The CDR3 consists of 13 residues. Looked up from germline, CDR1 is DFQATT and CDR2 is SNEGSKA (reference sequence). DNA for the CDR3: TGCAGTGCGCCAGGGGTGGGGGAAGAAAAACTGTTTTTT. Protein sequence: CSAPGVGEEKLFF.

This chain joins TRBV10-3 and TRBJ2-1, with a weak D call TRBD2 (6 bases). This CDR3 region has 14 residues. CDR1 and CDR2 (germline): ENHRY, SYGVKD. Trimming removed 2 bases from V and 5 bases from J, with 10 bases in between. For the CDR3, the DNA is TGTGCCATCAGTGAGACGGGAGCGCACAATGAGCAGTTCTTC. Translated, it gives CAISETGAHNEQFF.

This clonotype was detected a few times. The chain uses TRBV10-1 and TRBJ2-5, with 12 positions matching TRBD2. This CDR3 comprises 15 residues. Trimming removed 6 bases from V and 4 bases from J; junction bases left unmatched: 6. From germline, CDR1 is WNHNN and CDR2 SYGVQD (reference sequence). The CDR3 here is CASSPGGLAGETQYF. The CDR3 DNA reads as TGCGCCAGCAGCCCAGGGGGACTAGCGGGAGAGACCCAGTACTTC.

There are many counts of this clonotype. The rearrangement joins TRBV10-3 to TRBJ1-1; weak D call: TRBD1 (5 bases). Trimming shortened V by 5 bases and J by 5 bases, and 12 bases separated the two germline ends. CDR3 size: 13 residues. Germline CDR1 is ENHRY and CDR2 is SYGVKD. CDR3 coding DNA: TGTGCCATCAGTAAGGAGGGGAGGACTGAAGCTTTCTTT. It is translated as CAISKEGRTEAFF.

The table lists this clonotype with many counts. The chain links TRBV27 to TRBJ2-7; 7 bases agree with TRBD2. After removal of 7 bases from V and 1 base from J, the junction contained 7 bases not matched to a gene. Germline V CDR1 and CDR2: MNHEY, SMNVEV (reference sequence). This CDR3 is built from 14 residues. The CDR3 nucleotides read TGTGCCAGCACCGGACTAGGCCCATCCTACGAGCAGTACTTC. Translating gives CASTGLGPSYEQYF.

The chain carries TRBV19 and TRBJ1-1; D unresolved. The CDR3 has 13 amino acids. The V and J ends lost 4 bases and 4 bases respectively, with 10 bases between them. Germline V lookup: CDR1 LNHDA, CDR2 SQIVND (reference sequence). CDR3 residues: CASSTTAGTEAFF. The CDR3 nucleotides read TGTGCCAGTAGTACCACAGCCGGCACTGAAGCTTTCTTT.

This sequence joins TRBV7-2 and TRBJ2-7; possibly TRBD2 for D (5 bases). Trimming took 5 bases from V and 0 from J, leaving 14 bases between them. Germline values: CDR1 SGHTA, CDR2 FQGNSA. The CDR3 spans 15 residues. The CDR3 region is CASSDGRGRSYEQYF. In DNA form, the CDR3 reads TGTGCCAGCAGCGACGGCCGCGGGCGCTCCTACGAGCAGTACTTC.

The sample holds many counts of this clonotype. The chain joins TRBV28 to TRBJ1-5; TRBD1 aligns across 7 bases. Germline V gene data show CDR1 as MDHEN and CDR2 as SYDVKM. V lost 1 base to trimming and J lost 6 bases; unmatched junction nucleotides: 12. The CDR3 length is 17 residues. In nucleotides, the CDR3 is TGTGCCAGCAGTTTATTCGAATATGAGAGGGGGCCTCAGCCCCAGCATTTT. Translated: CASSLFEYERGPQPQHF.